This T cell receptor (beta chain) appears in the sequencing data of a study of cytomegalovirus exposure and HLA in healthy donors. Study results and caveats: Diagnosis of cytomegalovirus status made by the classifier reportedly showed high specificity and sensitivity. In an earlier analysis, about 87% or about 30%: the productive usage of most TCR beta V segments. A later analysis linked a missense DCLRE1C variant to TCR beta V- and J-gene trimming.

On this clone: Its cognate antigen is unknown.

Use of 60 Vbeta and 13 Jbeta primers characterized the PCR. Authors' methods: A follow-up analysis tallied approximately 85 million unique TCR beta chains, approximately 11 million shared. Using immunoSEQ multiplex PCR, the repertoire was profiled, and TCRdb retains in-frame clones only, with some absent. V, J and clone size reflect that table, while D and trimming were determined from the DNA. This sample has approximately 100,000 clones, with roughly 80% found just once. The germline V and J ends were trimmed by 6 bases and 0 bases, with 10 bases remaining between them. Germline assignment: CDR1 SGHDN and CDR2 FVKESK. The CDR3 contains 14 residues.

Sequenced input: PBMCs. The receptor was isolated from a male donor in good health and CMV-seropositive. This chain joins TRBV14 and TRBJ2-3; the D gene is possibly TRBD2 (5 bases). As DNA, the CDR3 is TGTGCCAGCAGTGGCGGGTCTAGCACAGATACGCAGTATTTT. This gives the protein CASSGGSSTDTQYF.